This TCR beta chain was observed in a study of cytomegalovirus exposure and HLA in healthy donors. At the level of the study: The same platform was used for the 130 or so validation repertoires as for the roughly 660 first-cohort repertoires, as reported in a later analysis. Study-wide points: Most TCR sequences were seen very rarely across donors, but some public TCRs occurred in many. A few CMV-associated chains proved CMV antigen-specific in vitro.

Turning to this clone: Its target is not known.

Using immunoSEQ multiplex PCR, the repertoire was profiled, and TCRdb retains in-frame clones only, with some absent. The sample yields approximately 220,000 clones, around 80% seen once. This receptor was identified in a woman aged 25 to 45 in good health and CMV-seropositive. Sequenced material: PBMCs.

The CDR3 nucleotides are TGTGCCATCAGTGCAACGACAGAGAACACTGAAGCTTTCTTT. Its translation: CAISATTENTEAFF. This chain joins TRBV10-3 and TRBJ1-1, with a tentative D call TRBD1 (5 bases). There are 14 residues in the CDR3. Germline V gene lookup returns CDR1 ENHRY and CDR2 SYGVKD. The V end was cut by 4 bases, the J end by 1 base, with 10 bases between.